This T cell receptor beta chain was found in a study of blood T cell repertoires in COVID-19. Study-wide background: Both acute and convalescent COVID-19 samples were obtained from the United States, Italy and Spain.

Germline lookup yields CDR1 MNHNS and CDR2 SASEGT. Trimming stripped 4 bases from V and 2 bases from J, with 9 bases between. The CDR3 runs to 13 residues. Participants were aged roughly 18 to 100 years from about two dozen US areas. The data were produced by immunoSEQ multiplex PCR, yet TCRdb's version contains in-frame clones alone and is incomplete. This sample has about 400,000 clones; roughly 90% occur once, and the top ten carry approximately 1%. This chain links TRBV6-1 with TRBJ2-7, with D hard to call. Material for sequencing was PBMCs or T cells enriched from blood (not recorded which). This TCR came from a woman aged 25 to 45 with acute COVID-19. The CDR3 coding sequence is TGTGCCAGCAGTGGAGCCAGTACCTACGAGCAGTACTTC. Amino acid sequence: CASSGASTYEQYF.